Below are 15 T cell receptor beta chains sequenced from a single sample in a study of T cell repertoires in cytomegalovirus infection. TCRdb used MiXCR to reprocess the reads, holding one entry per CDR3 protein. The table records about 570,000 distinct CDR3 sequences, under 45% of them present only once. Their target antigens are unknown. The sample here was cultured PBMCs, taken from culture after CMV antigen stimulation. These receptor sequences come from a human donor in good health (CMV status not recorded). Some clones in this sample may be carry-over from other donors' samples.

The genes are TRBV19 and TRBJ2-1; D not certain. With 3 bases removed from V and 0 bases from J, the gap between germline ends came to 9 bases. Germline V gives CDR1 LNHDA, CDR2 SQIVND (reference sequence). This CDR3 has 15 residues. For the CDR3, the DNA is TGTGCCAGTAGTATTCGGGTTAGCTCCTACAATGAGCAGTTCTTC. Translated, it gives CASSIRVSSYNEQFF.

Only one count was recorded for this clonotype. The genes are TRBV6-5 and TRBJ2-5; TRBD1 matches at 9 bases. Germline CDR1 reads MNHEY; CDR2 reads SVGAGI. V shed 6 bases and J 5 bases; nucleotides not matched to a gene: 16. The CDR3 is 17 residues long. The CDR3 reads CASSPTGGEGWGETQYF. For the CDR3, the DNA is TGTGCCAGCAGCCCTACAGGGGGCGAGGGGTGGGGGGAGACCCAGTACTTC.

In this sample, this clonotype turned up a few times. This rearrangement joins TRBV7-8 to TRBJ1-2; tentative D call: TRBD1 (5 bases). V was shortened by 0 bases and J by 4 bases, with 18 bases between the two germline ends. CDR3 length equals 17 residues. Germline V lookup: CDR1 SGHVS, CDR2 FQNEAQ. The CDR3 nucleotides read TGTGCCAGCAGCTTAGCTAACGTCGGGGGAACCTCCTATGGCTACACCTTC. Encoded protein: CASSLANVGGTSYGYTF.

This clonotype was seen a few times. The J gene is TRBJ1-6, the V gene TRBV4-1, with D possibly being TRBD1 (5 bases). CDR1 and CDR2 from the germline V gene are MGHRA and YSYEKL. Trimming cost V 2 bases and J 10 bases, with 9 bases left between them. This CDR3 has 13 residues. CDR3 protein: CASSQTRVSPLHF. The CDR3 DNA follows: TGCGCCAGCAGCCAAACCAGGGTCTCACCCCTCCACTTT.

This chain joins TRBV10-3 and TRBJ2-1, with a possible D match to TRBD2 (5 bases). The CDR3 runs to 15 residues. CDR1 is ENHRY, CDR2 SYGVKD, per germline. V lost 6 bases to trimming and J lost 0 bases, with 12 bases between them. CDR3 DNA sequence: TGTGCCATCAGGGGAGAGGATAGCTCCTACAATGAGCAGTTCTTC. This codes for CAIRGEDSSYNEQFF.

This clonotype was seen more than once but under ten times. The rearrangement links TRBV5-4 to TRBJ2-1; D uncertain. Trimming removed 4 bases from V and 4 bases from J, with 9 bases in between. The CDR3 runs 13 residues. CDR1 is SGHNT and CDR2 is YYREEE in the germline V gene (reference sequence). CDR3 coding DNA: TGTGCCAGCAGCCGTATTACTTACAATGAGCAGTTCTTC. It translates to CASSRITYNEQFF.

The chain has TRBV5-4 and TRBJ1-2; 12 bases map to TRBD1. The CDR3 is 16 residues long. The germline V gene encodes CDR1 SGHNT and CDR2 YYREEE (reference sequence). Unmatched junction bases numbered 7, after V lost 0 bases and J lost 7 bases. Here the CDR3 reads CASSLAGTGGRGGYTF. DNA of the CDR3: TGTGCCAGCAGCTTGGCCGGGACAGGGGGCAGGGGTGGCTACACCTTC.

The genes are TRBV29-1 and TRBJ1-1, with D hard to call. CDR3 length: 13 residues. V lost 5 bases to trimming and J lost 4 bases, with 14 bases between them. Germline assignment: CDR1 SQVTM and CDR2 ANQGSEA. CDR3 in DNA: TGCAGCGTTCGCGCTACCGCAACCACTGAAGCTTTCTTT. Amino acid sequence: CSVRATATTEAFF.

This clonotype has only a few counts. The CDR3 DNA sequence: TGTGCCAGCAGCTTAGCGCTCGGGCCGAACTCTGGAAACACCATATATTTT. Translation gives CASSLALGPNSGNTIYF. The chain is built from TRBV7-2 and TRBJ1-3; no reliable D call. With 0 bases removed from V and 0 bases from J, the gap between germline ends came to 12 bases. There are 17 residues in the CDR3. Germline CDR1 is SGHTA and CDR2 is FQGNSA.

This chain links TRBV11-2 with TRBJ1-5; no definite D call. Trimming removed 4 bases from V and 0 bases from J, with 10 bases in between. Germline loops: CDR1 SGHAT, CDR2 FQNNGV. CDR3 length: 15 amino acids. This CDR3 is CASSWGTHSNQPQHF. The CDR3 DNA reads TGTGCCAGCAGCTGGGGAACTCATAGCAATCAGCCCCAGCATTTT. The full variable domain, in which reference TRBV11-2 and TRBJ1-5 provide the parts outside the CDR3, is EAGVAQSPRYKIIEKRQSVAFWCNPISGHATLYWYQQILGQGPKLLIQFQNNGVVDDSQLPKDRFSAERLKGVDSTLKIQPAKLEDSAVYLCASSWGTHSNQPQHFGDGTRLSIL.

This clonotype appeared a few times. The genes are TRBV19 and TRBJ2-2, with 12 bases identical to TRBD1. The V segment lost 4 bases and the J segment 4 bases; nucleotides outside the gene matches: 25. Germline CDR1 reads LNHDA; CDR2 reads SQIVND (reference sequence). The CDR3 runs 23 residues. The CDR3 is CASSKLRLRDRGPKFIVTGELFF. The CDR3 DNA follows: TGTGCCAGTAGTAAGTTACGCCTCCGGGACAGGGGGCCCAAGTTTATCGTCACCGGGGAGCTGTTTTTT.

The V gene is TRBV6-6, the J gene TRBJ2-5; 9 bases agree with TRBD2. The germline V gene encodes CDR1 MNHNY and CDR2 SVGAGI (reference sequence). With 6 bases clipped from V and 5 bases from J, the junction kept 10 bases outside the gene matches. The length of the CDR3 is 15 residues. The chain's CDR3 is CASSPVAGARETQYF. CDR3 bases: TGTGCCAGCAGCCCTGTAGCGGGAGCTCGGGAGACCCAGTACTTC.

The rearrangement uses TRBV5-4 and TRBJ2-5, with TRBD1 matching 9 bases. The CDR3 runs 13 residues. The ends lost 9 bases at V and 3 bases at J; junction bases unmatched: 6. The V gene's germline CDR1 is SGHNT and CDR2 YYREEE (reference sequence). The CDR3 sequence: CATRTGEEETQYF. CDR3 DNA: TGTGCCACCAGGACAGGGGAGGAAGAGACCCAGTACTTC.

CDR3 bases: TGCAGCGTTGAGAGCCGGTACACTGAAGCTTTCTTT. This codes for CSVESRYTEAFF. The chain carries TRBV29-1 and TRBJ1-1; D is unresolved. Germline values: CDR1 SQVTM, CDR2 ANQGSEA. V lost 3 bases and J 3 bases, leaving 8 bases between the germline ends. The CDR3 runs 12 residues.

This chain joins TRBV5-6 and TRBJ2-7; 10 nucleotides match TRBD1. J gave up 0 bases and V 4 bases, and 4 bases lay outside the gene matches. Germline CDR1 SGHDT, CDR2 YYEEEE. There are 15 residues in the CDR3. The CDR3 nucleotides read TGTGCCAGCAGCACCGGGACAGGGGCCTCCTACGAGCAGTACTTC. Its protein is CASSTGTGASYEQYF.